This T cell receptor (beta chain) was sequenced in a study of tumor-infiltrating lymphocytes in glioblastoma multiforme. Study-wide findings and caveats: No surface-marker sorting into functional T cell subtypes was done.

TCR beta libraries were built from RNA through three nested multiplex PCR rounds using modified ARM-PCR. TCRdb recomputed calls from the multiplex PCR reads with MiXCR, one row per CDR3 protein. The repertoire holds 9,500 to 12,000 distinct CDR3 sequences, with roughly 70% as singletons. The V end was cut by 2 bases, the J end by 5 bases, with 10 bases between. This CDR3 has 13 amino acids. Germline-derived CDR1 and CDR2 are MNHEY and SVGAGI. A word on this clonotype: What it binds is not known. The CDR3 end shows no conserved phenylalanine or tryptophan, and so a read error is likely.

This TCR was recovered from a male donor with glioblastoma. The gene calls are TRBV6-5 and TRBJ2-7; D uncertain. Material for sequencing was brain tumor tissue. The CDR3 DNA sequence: TGTGCCAGCAGTTACGTCGGATTCCACGAGCAGTACTTA. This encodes CASSYVGFHEQYL.